This entry lists 29 T cell receptor beta chains sequenced from one sample in a study of T cells after yellow fever vaccination. From the 5' RACE reads, TCRdb called clonotypes with MiXCR, one entry per CDR3 protein. Among under 250,000 distinct CDR3 sequences listed, about 7.1% were seen once. Source: CD4+ T cells sorted from PBMCs, taken 15 days after the yellow fever booster vaccination. These receptors were taken from a man aged 30 to 39 who received the YFV17D yellow fever vaccine.

The chain recombines TRBV1 with TRBJ2-7; the table's D call, TRBD1, was not checked against the DNA. TRBV1 is assigned pseudogene status. This CDR3 contains 15 residues. CDR3 in amino acids: CTSSHRTGASYEQYF. The DNA of the CDR3 is TGCACCAGCAGCCACAGGACAGGGGCCTCCTACGAGCAGTACTTC.

This clonotype was seen a few times. This chain's CDR3 is CSARWPSGTDTQYF. For the CDR3, the DNA is TGCAGTGCTAGATGGCCTAGCGGGACAGATACGCAGTATTTT. The chain recombines TRBV20-1 with TRBJ2-3; 8 bases are a match to TRBD2. The CDR3 is 14 residues long. The germline V gene has CDR1 DFQATT and CDR2 SNEGSKA (reference sequence). The J segment lost 3 bases and the V segment lost 2 bases, leaving 4 bases of the junction unmatched.

This clonotype was seen a handful of times. The V and J genes are TRBV5-1 and TRBJ2-5; the D gene is possibly TRBD1 (6 bases). Per the germline V gene, CDR1 is SGHRS and CDR2 is YFSETQ. This CDR3 has 14 amino acids. The V gene lost 3 bases and the J gene lost 4 bases, with 13 bases spanning the gap. The CDR3 region has the DNA TGCGCCAGCAGCTCACGGGACATATTAGAGACCCAGTACTTC. Protein product: CASSSRDILETQYF.

This clonotype was picked up many times. This chain joins TRBV7-9 and TRBJ2-2; D is uncertain. CDR1 and CDR2 (germline): SEHNR, FQNEAQ (reference sequence). The CDR3 totals 17 residues. Trimming shortened V by 2 bases and J by 2 bases, and 15 bases separated the two germline ends. In DNA form, the CDR3 reads TGTGCCAGCAGCTTAAATAGGATGTCCACCAACACCGGGGAGCTGTTTTTT. Amino acids: CASSLNRMSTNTGELFF.

This clonotype showed up many times. This chain joins TRBV12-3 or TRBV12-4 and TRBJ2-7; no firm D call. This CDR3 has 13 amino acids. Between the trimmed V and J ends, which lost 3 bases and 2 bases, there was a span of 8 bases. This CDR3 is CASSFSGAYEQYF. CDR3 sequence (DNA): TGTGCCAGCAGTTTTTCTGGAGCCTACGAGCAGTACTTC.

This clonotype has ten or more counts. The chain links TRBV20-1 to TRBJ2-7; 12 bases align to TRBD2. The CDR3 extends over 15 amino acids. With 0 bases clipped from V and 1 base from J, the junction kept 1 base outside the gene matches. Looked up from germline, CDR1 is DFQATT and CDR2 is SNEGSKA (reference sequence). The CDR3 bases are TGCAGTGCTAGAGAGGGGACTAGCGGGTCCTACGAGCAGTACTTC. As protein: CSAREGTSGSYEQYF.

This clonotype was found a few times. The chain links TRBV7-3 to TRBJ2-1; D ambiguous. V was shortened by 0 bases and J by 7 bases, with 7 bases between the two germline ends. The germline gives CDR1 SGHTA, CDR2 FQGTGA. The CDR3 totals 13 residues. In nucleotides, the CDR3 is TGTGCCAGCAGCTTAACGGCGAAGAATGAGCAGTTCTTC. It specifies CASSLTAKNEQFF.

The rearrangement links TRBV5-1 to TRBJ2-5; 11 bases are a match to TRBD2. Germline lookup yields CDR1 SGHRS and CDR2 YFSETQ. The junction had 8 bases not matched to a gene; V was cut back by 5 bases and J by 5 bases. The CDR3 has 15 residues. CDR3 sequence reads: CASRRLAGRGETQYF. CDR3 nucleotides: TGCGCCAGCAGAAGACTAGCGGGACGTGGCGAGACCCAGTACTTC.

This chain joins TRBV7-2 and TRBJ2-7; no clear D gene. The CDR3 runs 14 residues. Per germline, CDR1 SGHTA and CDR2 FQGNSA. Trimming removed 2 bases from V and 0 bases from J, with 8 bases in between. The CDR3 bases are TGTGCCAGCAGCTTAACGGGCCGCTCCTACGAGCAGTACTTC. This encodes CASSLTGRSYEQYF. The whole variable domain, filled in from reference TRBV7-2 and TRBJ2-7, reads GAGVSQSPSNKVTEKGKDVELRCDPISGHTALYWYRQSLGQGLEFLIYFQGNSAPDKSGLPSDRFSAERTGGSVSTLTIQRTQQEDSAVYLCASSLTGRSYEQYFGPGTRLTVT.

This clonotype was seen only a few times. V usage is TRBV20-1 and J usage is TRBJ2-4, with D possibly TRBD2 on 6 matching bases. Trimming removed 3 bases from V and 2 bases from J, with 20 bases in between. The CDR3 has 17 residues. CDR1 is DFQATT, CDR2 SNEGSKA, per germline (reference sequence). CDR3 loop: CSASSYPGEYSKNIQYF. The DNA for the CDR3 is TGCAGTGCTAGTTCCTACCCGGGAGAATATTCCAAAAACATTCAGTACTTC.

The chain combines TRBV20-1 with TRBJ1-5; unclear D gene. Trimming left V 0 bases short and J 7 bases short, with 10 bases between. This CDR3 is built from 13 residues. Per the germline V gene, CDR1 is DFQATT and CDR2 is SNEGSKA (reference sequence). CDR3 DNA sequence: TGCAGTGCTAGAGAAAGCCCTCCCCAGCCCCAGCATTTT. Translation gives CSARESPPQPQHF.

The sample holds a few counts of this clonotype. The genes are TRBV18 and TRBJ2-2; TRBD2 agrees at 9 bases. V gave up 8 bases and J gave up 4 bases; unmatched junction bases: 8. The CDR3 is 15 amino acids. Germline values: CDR1 KGHSH, CDR2 LQKENI. CDR3 residues: CASRPGLASTGELFF. DNA of the CDR3: TGTGCCAGCCGACCGGGACTAGCATCCACCGGGGAGCTGTTTTTT.

A few counts support this clonotype. V usage is TRBV10-3 and J usage is TRBJ2-1; no reliable D call. The CDR3 spans 14 residues. Germline V lookup: CDR1 ENHRY, CDR2 SYGVKD. V was trimmed by 6 bases and J by 2 bases, leaving 11 bases between them. The DNA of the CDR3 is TGTGCCATCAGCTCAAGTGGGGCCTACAATGAGCAGTTCTTC. It translates to CAISSSGAYNEQFF.

This clonotype came up a few times. The CDR3 is CASSPRWDTEAFF. CDR3 DNA sequence: TGTGCCAGCAGCCCCAGGTGGGACACTGAAGCTTTCTTT. This chain links TRBV3-1 with TRBJ1-1; D unresolved. From germline, CDR1 is LGHDT and CDR2 YNNKEL (reference sequence). V was pared by 4 bases and J by 3 bases, with 9 bases between. The CDR3 has 13 residues.

This clonotype has a handful of counts. This chain connects TRBV20-1 to TRBJ2-7, with 10 bases matching TRBD2. CDR1 and CDR2 (germline): DFQATT, SNEGSKA (reference sequence). The length of the CDR3 is 14 residues. Germline trimming cut 2 bases from V and 6 bases from J; bases unmatched to any gene: 7. DNA of the CDR3: TGCAGTGCTAGAAAGACTAGCGGGTTGAGCGAGCAGTACTTC. It yields the protein CSARKTSGLSEQYF.

This clonotype was detected a few times. The V gene is TRBV7-3, the J gene TRBJ1-1; D perhaps matches TRBD1 (5 bases). The CDR3 totals 18 residues. V dropped 5 bases and J dropped 3 bases, with 25 bases sitting between them. The germline gives CDR1 SGHTA, CDR2 FQGTGA. In DNA form, the CDR3 reads TGTGCCAGCAGCCCAGGATTGGGGGTGACCGCCCTTTACACTGAAGCTTTCTTT. It is translated as CASSPGLGVTALYTEAFF.

This clonotype was seen a few times. V usage is TRBV6-5 and J usage is TRBJ1-1; D remains ambiguous. The V end lost 4 bases, the J end lost 5 bases, and 11 bases lay between the germline ends. Germline V gene data show CDR1 as MNHEY and CDR2 as SVGAGI. The CDR3 runs 13 residues. The CDR3 DNA reads as TGTGCCAGCAGTTTCAACCCTAGGACTGAAGCTTTCTTT. Its translation is CASSFNPRTEAFF.

In its sample, this clonotype was seen a few times. This sequence joins TRBV6-2 or TRBV6-3 and TRBJ1-5, with D tentatively TRBD1 (6 bases). CDR1 and CDR2 from the germline V gene are MNHEY and SVGEGT. Between the trimmed V and J ends, which lost 7 bases and 7 bases, there was a span of 14 bases. The CDR3 loop spans 13 amino acids. The CDR3 coding sequence is TGTGCCAGCAACGACAGGTTTAACCAGCCCCAGCATTTT. This codes for CASNDRFNQPQHF.

The chain joins TRBV5-1 to TRBJ2-3; D is unclear. CDR3 size: 13 residues. V was trimmed by 7 bases and J by 0 bases, leaving 9 bases between them. Looked up from germline, CDR1 is SGHRS and CDR2 is YFSETQ. The DNA for the CDR3 is TGCGCCAGCCAGGTATCTAGCACAGATACGCAGTATTTT. Its protein product is CASQVSSTDTQYF.

V is TRBV7-2 and J is TRBJ1-2; possible D gene TRBD1, 6 bases. Germline CDR1 SGHTA, CDR2 FQGNSA. Trimming removed 1 base from V and 8 bases from J, with 17 bases in between. CDR3 size: 15 residues. The CDR3 sequence is CASSLDAGALLGYTF. The CDR3 DNA reads as TGTGCCAGCAGCTTAGACGCGGGGGCCCTACTCGGCTACACCTTC. Full variable domain (remainder filled in from reference TRBV7-2 and TRBJ1-2): GAGVSQSPSNKVTEKGKDVELRCDPISGHTALYWYRQSLGQGLEFLIYFQGNSAPDKSGLPSDRFSAERTGGSVSTLTIQRTQQEDSAVYLCASSLDAGALLGYTFGSGTRLTVV.

The sample holds a few counts of this clonotype. The rearrangement uses TRBV5-5 and TRBJ2-1; 8 nucleotides match TRBD2. CDR3 length: 16 residues. J lost 3 bases, V lost 4 bases, and 9 bases had no gene match. Looked up from germline, CDR1 is SGHKS and CDR2 is YYEKEE (reference sequence). The CDR3 region is CASSLAPSGLYNEQFF. The CDR3 bases are TGTGCCAGCAGCCTGGCCCCTAGCGGGCTCTACAATGAGCAGTTCTTC.

V gene TRBV5-4 combines with J gene TRBJ2-2; D might be TRBD2 (7 bases). This CDR3 contains 18 residues. Germline lookup yields CDR1 SGHNT and CDR2 YYREEE (reference sequence). V lost 2 bases to trimming and J lost 3 bases, with 20 bases between them. The CDR3 loop is CASSFGGGQGGDTGELFF. In DNA form, the CDR3 reads TGTGCCAGCAGCTTTGGGGGGGGCCAAGGAGGGGACACCGGGGAGCTGTTTTTT.

This clonotype was seen a few times. The chain is built from TRBV7-2 and TRBJ2-7, with D perhaps assigned TRBD1 or TRBD2 (7 bases each). V was trimmed by 5 bases and J by 0 bases, leaving 17 bases between them. CDR3 length: 16 residues. The germline V gene encodes CDR1 SGHTA and CDR2 FQGNSA. The CDR3 reads CASSVQGGRFSYEQYF. Here the CDR3 DNA reads TGTGCCAGCAGCGTTCAGGGGGGGAGATTCTCCTACGAGCAGTACTTC.

This clonotype was found many times. The chain has TRBV5-1 and TRBJ2-1, with 13 bases fitting TRBD2. With 4 bases clipped from V and 12 bases from J, the junction kept 10 bases outside the gene matches. This CDR3 comprises 15 residues. In germline, CDR1 is SGHRS, CDR2 YFSETQ. This chain's CDR3 is CASSDRGLAGAGQFF. The CDR3 DNA sequence: TGCGCCAGCAGCGATAGAGGACTAGCGGGAGCTGGGCAGTTCTTC.

The chain has TRBV3-1 and TRBJ2-7; D uncertain. Germline assignment: CDR1 LGHDT and CDR2 YNNKEL (reference sequence). Trimming took off 0 bases at V and 0 bases at J, with 12 bases between the two ends. This CDR3 is built from 16 residues. CDR3 bases: TGTGCCAGCAGCCAAGATCGTAATTGGCCCTCCTACGAGCAGTACTTC. Translating gives CASSQDRNWPSYEQYF.

V usage is TRBV20-1 and J usage is TRBJ2-7, with TRBD2 matching over 7 bases. The germline V gene encodes CDR1 DFQATT and CDR2 SNEGSKA (reference sequence). J gave up 0 bases and V 6 bases, and 14 bases lay outside the gene matches. The length of the CDR3 is 16 residues. The CDR3 sequence: CSAMGGGARNSYEQYF. Here the CDR3 DNA reads TGCAGTGCAATGGGGGGGGGAGCAAGAAACTCCTACGAGCAGTACTTC.

This clonotype was detected many times. V gene TRBV5-6 combines with J gene TRBJ2-3; a weak D match, TRBD2 (6 bases). The CDR3 runs 15 residues. The germline V and J ends were trimmed by 4 bases and 2 bases, with 14 bases remaining between them. CDR1 is SGHDT, CDR2 YYEEEE, per germline. CDR3 in amino acids: CASSDAGTPTDTQYF. The CDR3 region has the DNA TGTGCCAGCAGCGATGCCGGGACTCCCACAGATACGCAGTATTTT.

This clonotype turned up a few times. The rearrangement uses TRBV5-1 and TRBJ2-1, with D perhaps TRBD2 (6 bases). Germline CDR1 reads SGHRS; CDR2 reads YFSETQ. The CDR3 has 13 amino acids. V was shortened by 4 bases and J by 9 bases, with 14 bases between the two germline ends. For the CDR3, the DNA is TGCGCCAGCAGCGGCAGACTAGGTATTGAGCAGTTCTTC. This gives the protein CASSGRLGIEQFF.

CDR3 residues: CASSREVRGTTQYF. Here the CDR3 DNA reads TGTGCCAGCAGCCGAGAGGTGCGGGGGACTACGCAGTATTTT. The chain employs TRBV7-9 and TRBJ2-3; 7 bases fit TRBD2. The CDR3 is 14 amino acids. The germline V gene encodes CDR1 SEHNR and CDR2 FQNEAQ (reference sequence). V shed 5 bases and J 8 bases; nucleotides not matched to a gene: 10.